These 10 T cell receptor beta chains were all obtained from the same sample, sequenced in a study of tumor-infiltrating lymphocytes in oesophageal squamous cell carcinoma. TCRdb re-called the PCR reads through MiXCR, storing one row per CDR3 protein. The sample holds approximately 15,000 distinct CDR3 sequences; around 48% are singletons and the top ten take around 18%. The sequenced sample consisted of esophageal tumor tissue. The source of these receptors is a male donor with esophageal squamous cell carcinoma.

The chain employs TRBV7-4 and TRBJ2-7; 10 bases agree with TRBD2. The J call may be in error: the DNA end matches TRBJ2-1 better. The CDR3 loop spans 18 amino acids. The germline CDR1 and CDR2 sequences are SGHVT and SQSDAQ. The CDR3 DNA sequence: TGTGCCAGCAGCTTCGCTAGCGGGAGTCAGGTATCCTACAATGAGCAGTTCTTC. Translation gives CASSFASGSQVSYNEQFF.

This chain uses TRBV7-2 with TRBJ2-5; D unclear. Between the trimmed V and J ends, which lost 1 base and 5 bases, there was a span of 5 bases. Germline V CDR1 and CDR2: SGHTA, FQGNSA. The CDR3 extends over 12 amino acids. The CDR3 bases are TGTGCCAGCAGCTTAGGGCGGGAGACCCAGTACTTC. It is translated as CASSLGRETQYF.

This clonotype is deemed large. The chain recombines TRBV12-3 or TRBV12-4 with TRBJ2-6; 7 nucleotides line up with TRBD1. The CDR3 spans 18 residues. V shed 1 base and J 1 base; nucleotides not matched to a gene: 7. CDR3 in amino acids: CASSLGGGPRSGANVLTF. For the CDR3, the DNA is TGTGCCAGCAGTTTAGGAGGGGGCCCTAGGTCTGGGGCCAACGTCCTGACTTTC.

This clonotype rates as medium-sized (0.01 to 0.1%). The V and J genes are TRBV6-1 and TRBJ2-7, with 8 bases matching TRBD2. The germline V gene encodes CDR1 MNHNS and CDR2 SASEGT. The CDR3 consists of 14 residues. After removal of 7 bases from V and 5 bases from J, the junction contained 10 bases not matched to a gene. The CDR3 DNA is TGTGCCAGCACGCAGCTAGCGGGTGTCCACGAGCAGTACTTC. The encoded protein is CASTQLAGVHEQYF.

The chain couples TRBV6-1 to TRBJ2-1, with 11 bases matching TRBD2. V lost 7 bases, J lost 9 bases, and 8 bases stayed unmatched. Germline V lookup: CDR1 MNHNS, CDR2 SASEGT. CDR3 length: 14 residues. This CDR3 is CASTVLAGAGEQFF. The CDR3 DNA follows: TGTGCCAGCACCGTACTAGCGGGAGCTGGTGAGCAGTTCTTC.

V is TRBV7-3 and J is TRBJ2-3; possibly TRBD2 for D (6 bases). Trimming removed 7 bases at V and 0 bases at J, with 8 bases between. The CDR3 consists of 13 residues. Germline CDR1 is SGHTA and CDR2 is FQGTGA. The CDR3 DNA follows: TGTGCCAGCAAGAGCGGGAGCACAGATACGCAGTATTTT. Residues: CASKSGSTDTQYF.

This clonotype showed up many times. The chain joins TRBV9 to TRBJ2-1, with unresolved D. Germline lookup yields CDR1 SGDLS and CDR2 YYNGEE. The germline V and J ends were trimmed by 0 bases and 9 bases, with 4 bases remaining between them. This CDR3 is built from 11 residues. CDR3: CASSVEAEQFF. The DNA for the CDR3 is TGTGCCAGCAGCGTAGAAGCTGAGCAGTTCTTC.

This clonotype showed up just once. The CDR3 reads CASSDRLLATDTQYF. The CDR3 bases are TGTGCCAGCAGTGATCGTTTGCTAGCGACAGATACGCAGTATTTT. This chain connects TRBV6-1 to TRBJ2-3; tentative D call: TRBD2 (6 bases). This CDR3 has 15 amino acids. V lost 3 bases, J lost 3 bases, and 13 bases lay in between. Germline CDR1 is MNHNS and CDR2 is SASEGT.

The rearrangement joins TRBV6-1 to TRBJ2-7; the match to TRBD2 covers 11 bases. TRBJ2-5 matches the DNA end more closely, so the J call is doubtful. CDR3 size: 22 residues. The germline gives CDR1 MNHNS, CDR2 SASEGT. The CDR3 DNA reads TGTGCCAGCAGTGGCCGGATCAGGCCGGGACTAGCGGTGGGGGTGCACCAAGAGACCCAGTACTTC. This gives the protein CASSGRIRPGLAVGVHQETQYF.

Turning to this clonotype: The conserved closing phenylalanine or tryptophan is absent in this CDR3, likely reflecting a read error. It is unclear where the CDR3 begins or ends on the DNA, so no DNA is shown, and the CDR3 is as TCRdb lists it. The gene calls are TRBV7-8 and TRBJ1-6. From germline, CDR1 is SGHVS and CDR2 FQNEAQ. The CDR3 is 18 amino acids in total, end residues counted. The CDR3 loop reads CASSALGLASRSEQYFGP.